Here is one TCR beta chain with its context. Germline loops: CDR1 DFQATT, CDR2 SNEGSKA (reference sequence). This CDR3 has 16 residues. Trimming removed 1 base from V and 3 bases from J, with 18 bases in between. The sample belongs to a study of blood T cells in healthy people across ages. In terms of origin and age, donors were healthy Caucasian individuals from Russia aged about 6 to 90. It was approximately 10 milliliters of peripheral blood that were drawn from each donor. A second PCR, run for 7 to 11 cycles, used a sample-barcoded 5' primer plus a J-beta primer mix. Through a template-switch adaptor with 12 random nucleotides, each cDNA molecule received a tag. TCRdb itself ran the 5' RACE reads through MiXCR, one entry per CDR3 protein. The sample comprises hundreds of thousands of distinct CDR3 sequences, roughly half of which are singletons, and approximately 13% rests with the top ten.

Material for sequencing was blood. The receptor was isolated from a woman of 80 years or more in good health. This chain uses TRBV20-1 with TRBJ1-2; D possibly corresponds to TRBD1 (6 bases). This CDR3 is CSARAKGGMLDYGYTF. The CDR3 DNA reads TGCAGTGCTAGAGCCAAGGGGGGGATGCTCGACTATGGCTACACCTTC.